The next 28 T cell receptor beta chains were all read from a single sample in a study of blood T cell repertoires in COVID-19. Here immunoSEQ multiplex PCR was the method, and the copy in TCRdb shows in-frame clones only, minus some. The table has about 150,000 clones, around 87% seen once. Material: peripheral blood. These receptors all stem from an older man with acute or convalescent COVID-19.

This rearrangement joins TRBV3-1 (or the pseudogene TRBV3-2) to TRBJ1-3, with D unresolved. Per germline, CDR1 LGHDT and CDR2 YNNKEL (reference sequence). Trimming stripped 2 bases from V and 4 bases from J, with 9 bases between. The CDR3 loop spans 14 amino acids. CDR3 in amino acids: CASSQTSGGNTIYF. The CDR3 nucleotides are TGTGCCAGCAGCCAAACGTCGGGGGGAAACACCATATATTTT.

This clone is a singleton in its sample. The chain uses TRBV20-1 and TRBJ1-5; D gene unclear. Germline CDR1 and CDR2: DFQATT and SNEGSKA (reference sequence). V dropped 3 bases and J dropped 0 bases, with 9 bases sitting between them. This CDR3 contains 14 residues. CDR3 sequence: CSASIQVSNQPQHF. CDR3 DNA sequence: TGCAGTGCTAGTATTCAGGTTAGCAATCAGCCCCAGCATTTT.

The chain recombines TRBV6-6 with TRBJ2-7; a possible D gene is TRBD1 (6 bases). Trimming removed 5 bases from V and 0 bases from J, with 17 bases in between. Germline V gene lookup returns CDR1 MNHNY and CDR2 SVGAGI (reference sequence). The CDR3 spans 16 residues. CDR3 nucleotide sequence: TGTGCCAGCAGTCGCCACCCCGGGACAAGCTCCTACGAGCAGTACTTC. Translated: CASSRHPGTSSYEQYF.

This chain joins TRBV5-1 and TRBJ1-2, with 10 bases lining up with TRBD1. Germline CDR1 is SGHRS and CDR2 is YFSETQ. This CDR3 is built from 15 residues. V gave up 4 bases and J gave up 4 bases; unmatched junction bases: 7. CDR3 sequence reads: CASSPGTGVSYGYTF. The CDR3 DNA reads TGCGCCAGCAGCCCCGGGACAGGGGTCTCCTATGGCTACACCTTC.

V usage is TRBV9 and J usage is TRBJ2-3, with D maybe TRBD2 (6 bases). Germline V gene sequence: CDR1 SGDLS, CDR2 YYNGEE. The ends were cut back, 3 bases at V and 2 bases at J, with 16 bases in the middle. The CDR3 covers 16 residues. The CDR3 loop is CASSARLREVTDTQYF. DNA for the CDR3: TGTGCCAGCAGCGCCCGACTGAGGGAGGTCACAGATACGCAGTATTTT.

V is TRBV6-5 and J is TRBJ1-4, with 9 bases matching TRBD1. The length of the CDR3 is 15 residues. V gave up 5 bases and J gave up 8 bases; unmatched junction bases: 9. Germline CDR1 MNHEY, CDR2 SVGAGI. The CDR3 region is CASSPQGARGEKLFF. The CDR3 region has the DNA TGTGCCAGCAGTCCACAGGGGGCGCGAGGGGAAAAACTGTTTTTT.

V is TRBV10-3 and J is TRBJ1-1; 7 nucleotides agree with TRBD1. V shed 6 bases and J 4 bases; nucleotides not matched to a gene: 8. The CDR3 length is 14 residues. CDR1 is ENHRY and CDR2 is SYGVKD in the germline V gene. The CDR3 spells CAIRLGQTSTEAFF. The CDR3 DNA reads as TGTGCCATCAGACTGGGACAGACAAGCACTGAAGCTTTCTTT.

The V gene is TRBV19, the J gene TRBJ2-1, with TRBD2 matching 8 bases. The germline CDR1 and CDR2 sequences are LNHDA and SQIVND (reference sequence). The CDR3 is made up of 15 amino acids. V shed 5 bases, J shed 4 bases, and the junction held 7 bases outside the gene matches. The CDR3 DNA reads as TGTGCCAGTAGTGTCGACTCGGGGGGGTACAATGAGCAGTTCTTC. Translated, it gives CASSVDSGGYNEQFF.

The chain has TRBV19 and TRBJ2-3; perhaps TRBD2 as D (7 bases). Germline CDR1 LNHDA, CDR2 SQIVND (reference sequence). This CDR3 has 14 residues. The ends were cut back, 7 bases at V and 5 bases at J, with 16 bases in the middle. This chain's CDR3 is CASKTGGQGDTQYF. In nucleotides, the CDR3 is TGTGCCAGTAAGACGGGGGGCCAAGGAGATACGCAGTATTTT. The full variable domain, with the rest looked up from reference TRBV19 and TRBJ2-3, is DGGITQSPKYLFRKEGQNVTLSCEQNLNHDAMYWYRQDPGQGLRLIYYSQIVNDFQKGDIAEGYSVSREKKESFPLTVTSAQKNPTAFYLCASKTGGQGDTQYFGPGTRLTVL.

The chain combines TRBV25-1 with TRBJ1-4, with D uncertain. This CDR3 has 11 amino acids. Trimming left V 6 bases short and J 7 bases short, with 6 bases between. Germline CDR1 MGHDK, CDR2 SYGVNS. This CDR3 is CASREGEKLFF. Here the CDR3 DNA reads TGTGCCAGCAGGGAGGGTGAAAAACTGTTTTTT.

This clone was seen only a few times. The rearrangement links TRBV2 to TRBJ2-7; 11 positions agree with TRBD1. This CDR3 is 17 amino acids long. The germline CDR1 and CDR2 sequences are SNHLY and FYNNEI. With V trimmed by 6 bases and J by 1 base, 11 bases remained unmatched. The CDR3 region is CASRVRTGGVRSYEQYF. Written as DNA, the CDR3 is TGTGCCAGCAGGGTTCGGACAGGGGGCGTACGGTCCTACGAGCAGTACTTC.

CDR3 coding DNA: TGTGCCAGCAGTTTATTTGTCAGGGGCAGCTCCGGGAATTCACCCCTCCACTTT. It specifies CASSLFVRGSSGNSPLHF. The rearrangement joins TRBV28 to TRBJ1-6, with D maybe TRBD1 (6 bases). CDR3 length equals 18 residues. Trimming removed 1 base from V and 7 bases from J, with 20 bases in between. Per germline, CDR1 MDHEN and CDR2 SYDVKM.

This rearrangement joins TRBV3-1 (or the pseudogene TRBV3-2) to TRBJ1-2; TRBD1 matches at 11 bases. The germline gives CDR1 LGHDT, CDR2 YNNKEL (reference sequence). The CDR3 consists of 16 residues. V lost 3 bases to trimming and J lost 4 bases; unmatched junction nucleotides: 7. The CDR3 bases are TGTGCCAGCAGCCAGCCCGGACAGGGGGCGACCTATGGCTACACCTTC. It specifies CASSQPGQGATYGYTF.

V usage is TRBV11-3 and J usage is TRBJ2-7; TRBD1 agrees at 9 bases. This CDR3 is built from 15 residues. V was clipped by 5 bases and J by 5 bases; unmatched bases: 10. Germline V gives CDR1 SGHNT, CDR2 YENEEA. CDR3 sequence reads: CASSPGQGISNEQYF. In nucleotides, the CDR3 is TGTGCCAGCAGCCCCGGACAGGGGATTAGCAACGAGCAGTACTTC. The full variable domain, rest sourced from reference TRBV11-3 and TRBJ2-7, is EAGVVQSPRYKIIEKKQPVAFWCNPISGHNTLYWYLQNLGQGPELLIRYENEEAVDDSQLPKDRFSAERLKGVDSTLKIQPAELGDSAVYLCASSPGQGISNEQYFGPGTRLTVT.

The chain links TRBV9 to TRBJ2-1; tentative D call: TRBD1 (5 bases). This CDR3 has 16 amino acids. Germline assignment: CDR1 SGDLS and CDR2 YYNGEE. V shed 4 bases and J shed 2 bases, with 16 bases lying between them. The CDR3 here is CASSPLPGNPYNEQFF. CDR3 sequence (DNA): TGTGCCAGCAGCCCCCTTCCAGGGAACCCCTACAATGAGCAGTTCTTC.

This clone was counted a few times. The chain joins TRBV5-1 to TRBJ1-3, with TRBD1 matching 10 bases. The CDR3 sequence is 17 residues long. Looked up from germline, CDR1 is SGHRS and CDR2 is YFSETQ. Trimming at V came to 4 bases and at J to 0 bases, leaving 7 bases not matched to a gene. DNA of the CDR3: TGCGCCAGCAGCACCTCCGGGACAGGGGTCTCTGGAAACACCATATATTTT. This sequence encodes CASSTSGTGVSGNTIYF.

This clone was recorded only once. Compared with germline, one end of the junction differs, possibly owing to a read error. The genes are TRBV24-1 and TRBJ1-1; TRBD1 is a possible D gene (5 bases). In germline, CDR1 is KGHDR, CDR2 SFDVKD. There are 12 residues in the CDR3. CDR3 bases: TGTGCCACCAGTCCAGGGAACGCTGAAGCTTTCTTT. Translated: CATSPGNAEAFF.

The V gene is TRBV7-9, the J gene TRBJ2-7, with a weak D call TRBD2 (6 bases). Germline V lookup: CDR1 SEHNR, CDR2 FQNEAQ (reference sequence). There are 13 residues in the CDR3. The germline V and J ends were trimmed by 3 bases and 10 bases, with 16 bases remaining between them. This chain's CDR3 is CASSFETREKQYF. CDR3 sequence (DNA): TGTGCCAGCAGCTTCGAGACCCGGGAGAAACAGTACTTC.

The CDR3, as DNA: TGTGCCTGGTTTAGTTCGAACACCGGGGAGCTGTTTTTT. Its protein product is CAWFSSNTGELFF. This chain joins TRBV30 and TRBJ2-2; no clear D gene. V was pared by 5 bases and J by 0 bases, with 7 bases between. Germline V CDR1 and CDR2: GTSNPN, SVGIG (reference sequence). The CDR3 loop spans 13 amino acids.

The chain links TRBV29-1 to TRBJ1-3; D not certain. Per germline, CDR1 SQVTM and CDR2 ANQGSEA. Trimming pared 2 bases from V and 1 base from J, leaving 6 bases between. This CDR3 spans 13 amino acids. CDR3 in amino acids: CSVETFSGNTIYF. CDR3 nucleotide sequence: TGCAGCGTTGAAACATTTTCTGGAAACACCATATATTTT.

The chain employs TRBV4-1 and TRBJ2-1, with 9 bases matching TRBD2. Germline lookup yields CDR1 MGHRA and CDR2 YSYEKL. V lost 1 base to trimming and J lost 5 bases; unmatched junction nucleotides: 12. This CDR3 comprises 18 residues. As DNA, the CDR3 is TGCGCCAGCAGCCAAGGGGCGGGGGGGACCACTTTTCACAATGAGCAGTTCTTC. Residues: CASSQGAGGTTFHNEQFF.

For the CDR3, the DNA is TGTGCCAGCAGTGGGTTGCGGGTGAACACTGAAGCTTTCTTT. It specifies CASSGLRVNTEAFF. The chain combines TRBV2 with TRBJ1-1; D is uncertain. Germline lookup yields CDR1 SNHLY and CDR2 FYNNEI. The V end was cut by 4 bases, the J end by 0 bases, with 9 bases between. This CDR3 comprises 14 residues.

This clone was detected only a few times. The V gene is TRBV25-1, the J gene TRBJ2-5; 11 bases fit TRBD2. The CDR3 loop spans 17 amino acids. Trimming took 6 bases from V and 2 from J; bases not matched to a gene: 11. Germline V gene data show CDR1 as MGHDK and CDR2 as SYGVNS. The CDR3 sequence is CASSPTSGVNVQETQYF. In DNA, the CDR3 is TGTGCCAGCAGCCCGACTAGCGGGGTTAACGTTCAAGAGACCCAGTACTTC. Combining the CDR3 with reference TRBV25-1 and TRBJ2-5 gives the whole variable domain EADIYQTPRYLVIGTGKKITLECSQTMGHDKMYWYQQDPGMELHLIHYSYGVNSTEKGDLSSESTVSRIRTEHFPLTLESARPSHTSQYLCASSPTSGVNVQETQYFGPGTRLLVL.

The J gene is TRBJ1-5, the V gene TRBV2; TRBD1 might be the D (5 bases). This CDR3 has 14 amino acids. Trimming removed 3 bases from V and 10 bases from J, with 16 bases in between. Per germline, CDR1 SNHLY and CDR2 FYNNEI. The CDR3 sequence is CASSDQPLGGPQHF. In DNA form, the CDR3 reads TGTGCCAGCAGTGATCAGCCCCTGGGGGGACCCCAGCATTTT.

The rearrangement uses TRBV28 and TRBJ1-2; a weak D match, TRBD1 (6 bases). V was cut by 7 bases and J by 8 bases, with 17 bases left in between. The CDR3 runs 13 residues. Germline CDR1 reads MDHEN; CDR2 reads SYDVKM. The CDR3 here is CASIQEGVGGYTF. CDR3 nucleotides: TGTGCCAGCATTCAAGAGGGGGTTGGAGGCTACACCTTC.

This rearrangement joins TRBV9 to TRBJ2-7, with 9 bases fitting TRBD2. V was pared by 4 bases and J by 2 bases, with 4 bases of the junction left unmatched. The CDR3 contains 14 residues. Germline assignment: CDR1 SGDLS and CDR2 YYNGEE. The CDR3 spells CASSPSGRTYEQYF. The CDR3 bases are TGTGCCAGCAGCCCCAGCGGGAGGACCTACGAGCAGTACTTC.

The gene calls are TRBV9 and TRBJ1-2, with TRBD1 identical over 10 bases. The V gene end was trimmed by 4 bases and the J gene end by 6 bases; junction bases not matched to a gene: 3. Germline CDR1 reads SGDLS; CDR2 reads YYNGEE. The CDR3 loop spans 13 amino acids. The CDR3 loop is CASSTGQGDGYTF. The DNA of the CDR3 is TGTGCCAGCAGCACTGGACAGGGGGATGGCTACACCTTC.

J is TRBJ2-7 and V is TRBV5-1; maybe TRBD2 (5 bases). CDR1 is SGHRS, CDR2 YFSETQ, per germline. Trimming left V 2 bases short and J 3 bases short, with 15 bases between. This CDR3 is built from 15 residues. The CDR3 DNA sequence: TGCGCCAGCAGCTTTGAGCGGAGTGGATACTACGAGCAGTACTTC. It translates to CASSFERSGYYEQYF.